Each of the 30 T cell receptor beta chains below was sequenced from the same sample in a study of blood T cells in healthy people across ages. Then a second PCR, running about 7 to 11 cycles, was carried out with a sample-barcoded 5' primer and a J-beta primer mix. TCRdb re-derived calls from the 5' RACE reads in MiXCR, one entry per CDR3 protein. The table has 1.5 million to 2 million distinct CDR3 sequences, approximately 30% seen once; the top ten hold less than 9.5%. The sample was blood. These receptors all come from a woman in her twenties or thirties in good health.

The V gene is TRBV19, the J gene TRBJ1-5; 7 nucleotides line up with TRBD1. V lost 6 bases, J lost 6 bases, and 5 bases stayed unmatched. This CDR3 region has 13 residues. Germline V gene sequence: CDR1 LNHDA, CDR2 SQIVND (reference sequence). The DNA for the CDR3 is TGTGCCAGTAGCAAGACAGGGCCTCAGCCCCAGCATTTT. It yields the protein CASSKTGPQPQHF.

The CDR3 DNA sequence: TGTGCCAGCTCCCCTGACTTGCAGGGATGGTTCTTC. It yields the protein CASSPDLQGWFF. The V and J genes are TRBV18 and TRBJ2-1; D possibly corresponds to TRBD1 (5 bases). Germline V gene sequence: CDR1 KGHSH, CDR2 LQKENI. Trimming cost V 6 bases and J 15 bases, with 18 bases left between them. CDR3 size: 12 residues. Full variable domain (remainder filled in from reference TRBV18 and TRBJ2-1): NAGVMQNPRHLVRRRGQEARLRCSPMKGHSHVYWYRQLPEEGLKFMVYLQKENIIDESGMPKERFSAEFPKEGPSILRIQQVVRGDSAAYFCASSPDLQGWFFGPGTRLTVL.

In its sample, this clonotype was seen many times. The chain combines TRBV20-1 with TRBJ2-7; tentatively, D is TRBD2 (6 bases). The CDR3 length is 15 residues. CDR1 is DFQATT, CDR2 SNEGSKA, per germline (reference sequence). Trimming stripped 5 bases from V and 0 bases from J, with 17 bases between. The chain's CDR3 is CSALSRDWSSYEQYF. The CDR3 coding sequence is TGCAGTGCTCTATCACGGGACTGGAGCTCCTACGAGCAGTACTTC.

The rearrangement uses TRBV11-2 and TRBJ2-2; 8 nucleotides line up with TRBD1. Germline lookup yields CDR1 SGHAT and CDR2 FQNNGV. V was pared by 6 bases and J by 5 bases, with 11 bases of the junction left unmatched. The CDR3 extends over 16 amino acids. The CDR3 is CASRPPRTGRTGELFF. CDR3 sequence (DNA): TGTGCCAGCAGACCTCCCAGGACAGGGCGGACCGGGGAGCTGTTTTTT. Using reference TRBV11-2 and TRBJ2-2 for the parts outside the CDR3, the full variable domain is EAGVAQSPRYKIIEKRQSVAFWCNPISGHATLYWYQQILGQGPKLLIQFQNNGVVDDSQLPKDRFSAERLKGVDSTLKIQPAKLEDSAVYLCASRPPRTGRTGELFFGEGSRLTVL.

This chain links TRBV28 with TRBJ2-5, with 10 bases lining up with TRBD1. The J call may be in error: the DNA end matches TRBJ2-7 better. The CDR3 runs 12 residues. CDR1 and CDR2 from the germline V gene are MDHEN and SYDVKM. Here the CDR3 DNA reads TGTGCCAGCGTGACAGGGGGCAACGAGCAGTACTTC. As protein: CASVTGGNEQYF.

The chain is built from TRBV6-7 and TRBJ1-5; D remains ambiguous. TRBV6-7 is an ORF, with its function uncertain. The V end lost 2 bases, the J end lost 0 bases, and 17 bases lay between the germline ends. The CDR3 covers 18 residues. This chain's CDR3 is CASSYKGYGEYSNQPQHF. CDR3 bases: TGTGCCAGCAGTTACAAAGGGTACGGTGAATATAGCAATCAGCCCCAGCATTTT.

This clonotype has at least ten counts. The V call is TRBV10-3, the J call TRBJ2-4; TRBD1 matches at 7 bases. The CDR3 covers 18 residues. CDR1 ENHRY and CDR2 SYGVKD come from the germline V gene. Trimming removed 2 bases from V and 2 bases from J; junction bases left unmatched: 12. The chain's CDR3 is CAISEPSKRGGSKNIQYF. As DNA, the CDR3 is TGTGCCATCAGTGAGCCGTCGAAGCGAGGGGGCTCCAAAAACATTCAGTACTTC.

The chain is built from TRBV9 and TRBJ1-5; 9 positions agree with TRBD1. The J segment lost 4 bases and the V segment lost 3 bases, leaving 5 bases of the junction unmatched. CDR3 length: 15 residues. Germline assignment: CDR1 SGDLS and CDR2 YYNGEE. This chain's CDR3 is CASSARDRENQPQHF. For the CDR3, the DNA is TGTGCCAGCAGCGCCCGGGACAGGGAAAATCAGCCCCAGCATTTT. Full variable domain (outside the CDR3, taken from reference TRBV9 and TRBJ1-5): DSGVTQTPKHLITATGQRVTLRCSPRSGDLSVYWYQQSLDQGLQFLIQYYNGEERAKGNILERFSAQQFPDLHSELNLSSLELGDSALYFCASSARDRENQPQHFGDGTRLSIL.

This clonotype was detected only a few times. In DNA, the CDR3 is TGCGCCAGCCGTAACGCGGCTAGCGGGGGACATTTTGCAGATACGCAGTATTTT. Protein: CASRNAASGGHFADTQYF. This sequence joins TRBV4-1 and TRBJ2-3; 10 nucleotides agree with TRBD2. Germline CDR1 is MGHRA and CDR2 is YSYEKL. The V gene end was trimmed by 8 bases and the J gene end by 4 bases; junction bases not matched to a gene: 18. CDR3 length: 18 amino acids.

The chain has TRBV2 and TRBJ2-7; D is tentatively TRBD1 or TRBD2 (5 bases each). Germline values: CDR1 SNHLY, CDR2 FYNNEI. CDR3 size: 12 residues. Trimming pared 5 bases from V and 6 bases from J, leaving 11 bases between. In DNA form, the CDR3 reads TGTGCCAGCAGTTGGGACCCCTCCGAGCAGTACTTC. Translated, it gives CASSWDPSEQYF.

Details on this clonotype: Given a much more abundant clone one base away, this may be a read error. The rearrangement uses TRBV15 and TRBJ2-7, with a possible D match to TRBD2 (5 bases). CDR3 size: 13 residues. Germline V CDR1 and CDR2: LNHNV, YYDKDF (reference sequence). The V end lost 5 bases, the J end lost 2 bases, and 10 bases lay between the germline ends. CDR3 sequence: CATSGLTAYEQYF. The CDR3 nucleotides read TGTGCCACCAGCGGACTCACGGCCTACGAGCAGTACTTC.

This clonotype was recorded a few times. The rearrangement links TRBV7-2 to TRBJ2-5, with D possibly matching TRBD2 (6 bases). The CDR3 is made up of 14 amino acids. The ends were cut back, 1 base at V and 5 bases at J, with 11 bases in the middle. Germline values: CDR1 SGHTA, CDR2 FQGNSA. The CDR3 reads CASSLETSWETQYF. In DNA, the CDR3 is TGTGCCAGCAGCTTAGAGACTAGTTGGGAGACCCAGTACTTC.

This clonotype was seen once. The gene calls are TRBV7-2 and TRBJ2-2; tentatively, D is TRBD2 (5 bases). CDR3 size: 14 residues. The ends were cut back, 10 bases at V and 2 bases at J, with 14 bases in the middle. CDR1 is SGHTA, CDR2 FQGNSA, per germline. Here the CDR3 reads CATRTWRNTGELFF. The CDR3 nucleotides read TGTGCCACCCGGACTTGGAGAAACACCGGGGAGCTGTTTTTT.

This clonotype showed up just a few times. The rearrangement uses TRBV12-3 or TRBV12-4 and TRBJ1-5; TRBD1 might be the D (6 bases). The CDR3 contains 14 residues. The V end was cut by 6 bases, the J end by 5 bases, with 14 bases between. The CDR3 loop is CASSHGGGHQPQHF. CDR3 DNA: TGTGCCAGCAGCCATGGTGGGGGGCATCAGCCCCAGCATTTT.

This clonotype was detected only a few times. The chain is built from TRBV5-1 and TRBJ2-5; 13 nucleotides match TRBD2. CDR3 length: 16 amino acids. The V gene's germline CDR1 is SGHRS and CDR2 YFSETQ. V lost 0 bases to trimming and J lost 5 bases; unmatched junction nucleotides: 4. In DNA form, the CDR3 reads TGCGCCAGCAGCTTGGGGACTAGCGGGAGATCGGAGACCCAGTACTTC. Its translation is CASSLGTSGRSETQYF.

Comment on this clonotype: With a much larger clone just one base away, this may be a read error. Since no conserved phenylalanine or tryptophan closes the CDR3, a read error is the likely cause. V and J are TRBV6-5 and TRBJ2-4; 8 positions agree with TRBD1. The end of the DNA fits TRBJ2-7 better, so the J call may be wrong. CDR3 length: 12 amino acids. The germline CDR1 and CDR2 sequences are MNHEY and SVGAGI. CDR3 nucleotide sequence: TGTACCGTAGGACAGGGCCGCTACGAGCAGTACTCC. Its translation is CTVGQGRYEQYS.

Written as DNA, the CDR3 is TGTGCCAACCGATTACCTACCTCTGGGGCCAACGTCCTGACTTTC. Translated: CANRLPTSGANVLTF. V is TRBV12-3 or TRBV12-4 and J is TRBJ2-6, with no clear D. Trimming took off 10 bases at V and 0 bases at J, with 13 bases between the two ends. The CDR3 consists of 15 residues.

The chain has TRBV27 and TRBJ2-3; unclear D gene. V was cut by 8 bases and J by 4 bases, with 13 bases left in between. The CDR3 loop spans 13 amino acids. In germline, CDR1 is MNHEY, CDR2 SMNVEV (reference sequence). DNA for the CDR3: TGTGCCAGCGCTACCCCCAAGGCAGATACGCAGTATTTT. Encoded protein: CASATPKADTQYF.

In this sample, this clonotype turned up a few times. The chain combines TRBV14 with TRBJ2-7; D not certain. The CDR3 is 13 amino acids. Germline CDR1 is SGHDN and CDR2 is FVKESK. Trimming took 3 bases from V and 3 from J, leaving 9 bases between them. The CDR3 coding sequence is TGTGCCAGCAGCCATTCTTCGTTCTACGAGCAGTACTTC. This gives the protein CASSHSSFYEQYF. The full variable domain, in which reference TRBV14 and TRBJ2-7 provide the parts outside the CDR3, is EAGVTQFPSHSVIEKGQTVTLRCDPISGHDNLYWYRRVMGKEIKFLLHFVKESKQDESGMPNNRFLAERTGGTYSTLKVQPAELEDSGVYFCASSHSSFYEQYFGPGTRLTVT.

The chain uses TRBV10-3 and TRBJ2-1; 7 bases map to TRBD2. The trim removed 6 bases at V and 8 bases at J, leaving 16 bases unmatched. In germline, CDR1 is ENHRY, CDR2 SYGVKD. CDR3 length: 16 amino acids. CDR3 amino acids: CAIRKQPGGRGDEQFF. CDR3 in DNA: TGTGCCATCAGAAAACAGCCTGGCGGGAGAGGAGATGAGCAGTTCTTC.

This clonotype was detected only a few times. The chain joins TRBV5-1 to TRBJ1-3, with TRBD1 as a possible D gene (5 bases). This CDR3 is 13 amino acids long. The germline V and J ends were trimmed by 4 bases and 4 bases, with 9 bases remaining between them. In germline, CDR1 is SGHRS, CDR2 YFSETQ. The CDR3 DNA is TGCGCCAGCAGCATCGGACACGGAAACACCATATATTTT. Protein: CASSIGHGNTIYF.

This chain's CDR3 is CASSVEGLAGGRTDTQYF. CDR3 nucleotides: TGTGCCAGCAGCGTAGAAGGGCTAGCGGGGGGGCGCACAGATACGCAGTATTTT. The chain couples TRBV9 to TRBJ2-3; 12 nucleotides align to TRBD2. Germline V CDR1 and CDR2: SGDLS, YYNGEE. The CDR3 spans 18 residues. V gave up 0 bases and J gave up 1 base; unmatched junction bases: 6. Based on the CDR3 plus reference TRBV9 and TRBJ2-3, the full variable domain is DSGVTQTPKHLITATGQRVTLRCSPRSGDLSVYWYQQSLDQGLQFLIQYYNGEERAKGNILERFSAQQFPDLHSELNLSSLELGDSALYFCASSVEGLAGGRTDTQYFGPGTRLTVL.

This clonotype was found a few times. J is TRBJ1-2 and V is TRBV5-1, with a possible D match to TRBD1 (6 bases). The CDR3 runs to 13 residues. The germline CDR1 and CDR2 sequences are SGHRS and YFSETQ. V shed 1 base and J shed 3 bases, with 7 bases lying between them. DNA of the CDR3: TGCGCCAGCAGCTTGTACAGGGACTATGGCTACACCTTC. The encoded protein is CASSLYRDYGYTF.

This clonotype was seen at least ten times. This sequence joins TRBV25-1 and TRBJ2-5, with TRBD1 matching 9 bases. The junction had 1 base not matched to a gene; V was cut back by 3 bases and J by 2 bases. CDR3 size: 14 residues. Germline V gene data show CDR1 as MGHDK and CDR2 as SYGVNS. The CDR3 reads CASSDGTGQETQYF. As DNA, the CDR3 is TGTGCCAGCAGTGACGGGACAGGGCAAGAGACCCAGTACTTC. Supplemented by reference TRBV25-1 and TRBJ2-5, the full variable domain reads EADIYQTPRYLVIGTGKKITLECSQTMGHDKMYWYQQDPGMELHLIHYSYGVNSTEKGDLSSESTVSRIRTEHFPLTLESARPSHTSQYLCASSDGTGQETQYFGPGTRLLVL.

Comment on this clonotype: Being one base from a much bigger clone, this may be a read error. The chain is built from TRBV20-1 and TRBJ2-3; D gene ambiguous. V lost 5 bases and J 7 bases, leaving 10 bases between the germline ends. CDR3 length: 11 residues. Germline loops: CDR1 DFQATT, CDR2 SNEGSKA (reference sequence). This chain's CDR3 is CSAGASYTQYF. The CDR3 DNA reads TGCAGTGCTGGAGCATCGTATACGCAGTATTTT.

The rearrangement links TRBV19 to TRBJ1-5; tentative D call: TRBD1 (6 bases). The germline V gene encodes CDR1 LNHDA and CDR2 SQIVND (reference sequence). V lost 6 bases to trimming and J lost 4 bases, with 13 bases between them. This CDR3 region has 14 residues. The CDR3 DNA reads TGTGCCAGTAGGAGGGGCGGACAGAATCAGCCCCAGCATTTT. Protein: CASRRGGQNQPQHF.

The J gene is TRBJ2-1, the V gene TRBV6-2 or TRBV6-3; 8 positions agree with TRBD2. The V segment lost 0 bases and the J segment 2 bases; nucleotides outside the gene matches: 3. The CDR3 has 16 residues. Germline lookup yields CDR1 MNHEY and CDR2 SVGEGT. The CDR3 reads CASSYSTGGPYNEQFF. The CDR3 nucleotides are TGTGCCAGCAGTTACTCTACGGGAGGGCCCTACAATGAGCAGTTCTTC.

This clonotype appeared a single time. J is TRBJ2-5 and V is TRBV6-5; D may correspond to TRBD1 or TRBD2 (5 bases each). The CDR3 length is 12 residues. Trimming took 8 bases from V and 9 from J, leaving 16 bases between them. Looked up from germline, CDR1 is MNHEY and CDR2 is SVGAGI. CDR3 region: CASGDGALAQYF. In nucleotides, the CDR3 is TGTGCCAGCGGGGACGGGGCCCTTGCCCAGTACTTC.

A single count supports this clonotype. The chain carries TRBV20-1 and TRBJ1-6, with D uncertain. There are 17 residues in the CDR3. Per the germline V gene, CDR1 is DFQATT and CDR2 is SNEGSKA (reference sequence). Trimming removed 0 bases from V and 0 bases from J, with 12 bases in between. This chain's CDR3 is CSARDLFRSSYNSPLHF. The CDR3 DNA is TGCAGTGCTAGAGATCTGTTCAGGAGCTCCTATAATTCACCCCTCCACTTT.

This clonotype was found many times. The rearrangement links TRBV5-1 to TRBJ2-7; TRBD1 aligns across 8 bases. V lost 3 bases to trimming and J lost 3 bases; unmatched junction nucleotides: 5. Germline CDR1 SGHRS, CDR2 YFSETQ. The CDR3 contains 14 residues. CDR3 sequence: CASSSVDRGYEQYF. The CDR3 bases are TGCGCCAGCAGCTCCGTCGACAGGGGCTACGAGCAGTACTTC. Drawing the rest from reference TRBV5-1 and TRBJ2-7, the complete variable domain is KAGVTQTPRYLIKTRGQQVTLSCSPISGHRSVSWYQQTPGQGLQFLFEYFSETQRNKGNFPGRFSGRQFSNSRSEMNVSTLELGDSALYLCASSSVDRGYEQYFGPGTRLTVT.